The clone carrying this T cell receptor (beta chain) was seen many times. Its antigen remains unknown. Authors' processing steps: Each library had roughly 2.2 to 4 million CDR3 reads and about 95,000 to nearly 550,000 clonotypes. TCRdb reprocessed the 5' RACE reads with MiXCR, giving one entry per CDR3 protein. TCRdb, not the authors, supplied the V and J calls. The table shows a few hundred thousand distinct CDR3 sequences, with roughly 31% occurring only once. The source of the sample is a study of identical twins' blood T cells. Whole-study findings and limits: Environmental influences on twin similarity could not be excluded. Each donor's most abundant TCRbeta clonotypes shared more CDR3 sequences with her twin than unrelated donors.

The ends lost 7 bases at V and 7 bases at J; junction bases unmatched: 4. The germline gives CDR1 SQVTM, CDR2 ANQGSEA. The CDR3 length is 12 residues. V usage is TRBV29-1 and J usage is TRBJ2-1; TRBD2 agrees at 10 bases. The TCR originated in a woman aged 18 to 50 in good health. Source material: PBMCs. This CDR3 reads CSATSGVNEQFF. DNA for the CDR3: TGCAGCGCAACTAGCGGGGTTAATGAGCAGTTCTTC.